The next 13 T cell receptor beta chains were all read from a single sample in a study of CD8 T cells in Susac syndrome. Random hexamers served to reverse transcribe roughly 0.5 to 1 ug RNA. TCRdb itself ran the immunoSEQ multiplex PCR reads through MiXCR, one entry per CDR3 protein. The sample has 100,000 to 150,000 distinct CDR3 sequences, 85% to 95% seen once. Material: CD8+ T cells from PBMCs. The receptors originated from a human donor with multiple sclerosis.

This chain connects TRBV27 to TRBJ1-2, with D possibly TRBD1 on 5 matching bases. V was clipped by 11 bases and J by 0 bases, with 19 bases between them. From germline, CDR1 is MNHEY and CDR2 SMNVEV (reference sequence). There are 15 residues in the CDR3. Here the CDR3 reads CASRARWGSNYGYTF. The CDR3 nucleotides read TGTGCCTCCCGGGCAAGGTGGGGCTCTAACTATGGCTACACCTTC.

The chain employs TRBV2 and TRBJ2-5; 13 bases align to TRBD2. Looked up from germline, CDR1 is SNHLY and CDR2 is FYNNEI. The CDR3 totals 15 residues. With 6 bases clipped from V and 4 bases from J, the junction kept 5 bases outside the gene matches. The CDR3 nucleotides read TGTGCCAGCAGACCCGGGACTAGCGGGACAGAGACCCAGTACTTC. As protein: CASRPGTSGTETQYF. The complete variable domain, with remaining parts taken from reference TRBV2 and TRBJ2-5, reads EPEVTQTPSHQVTQMGQEVILRCVPISNHLYFYWYRQILGQKVEFLVSFYNNEISEKSEIFDDQFSVERPDGSNFTLKIRSTKLEDSAMYFCASRPGTSGTETQYFGPGTRLLVL.

This chain links TRBV15 with TRBJ2-7, with 8 bases aligning to TRBD1. This CDR3 contains 13 residues. Germline V lookup: CDR1 LNHNV, CDR2 YYDKDF (reference sequence). Trimming took 5 bases from V and 3 from J; bases not matched to a gene: 3. The CDR3 is CATSRTGSYEQYF. For the CDR3, the DNA is TGTGCCACCAGCCGGACAGGGAGCTACGAGCAGTACTTC. The full variable domain, rest sourced from reference TRBV15 and TRBJ2-7, is DAMVIQNPRYQVTQFGKPVTLSCSQTLNHNVMYWYQQKSSQAPKLLFHYYDKDFNNEADTPDNFQSRRPNTSFCFLDIRSPGLGDTAMYLCATSRTGSYEQYFGPGTRLTVT.

This clonotype is a singleton in its sample. V is TRBV7-9 and J is TRBJ2-1, with D hard to call. The V end was cut by 7 bases, the J end by 3 bases, with 13 bases between. CDR3 length: 14 amino acids. Per germline, CDR1 SEHNR and CDR2 FQNEAQ (reference sequence). In nucleotides, the CDR3 is TGTGCCAGCACCGGCTACGGGTACTACAATGAGCAGTTCTTC. Protein product: CASTGYGYYNEQFF.

This chain's CDR3 is CASSLMVGRNTEAFF. The CDR3 DNA is TGTGCCAGCAGCTTAATGGTAGGGCGGAACACTGAAGCTTTCTTT. The chain recombines TRBV7-3 with TRBJ1-1; D remains unclear. CDR3 length: 15 residues. Germline V gives CDR1 SGHTA, CDR2 FQGTGA. Trimming removed 1 base from V and 1 base from J, with 10 bases in between.

This clonotype occurred a few times. V is TRBV5-6 and J is TRBJ2-3; no definite D call. Germline CDR1 SGHDT, CDR2 YYEEEE. CDR3 length: 12 residues. Trimming removed 0 bases at V and 5 bases at J, with 4 bases between. The CDR3 DNA is TGTGCCAGCAGCTTGGGGCTAGATACGCAGTATTTT. Its translation is CASSLGLDTQYF. Together with reference TRBV5-6 and TRBJ2-3, the CDR3 gives the full variable domain: DAGVTQSPTHLIKTRGQQVTLRCSPKSGHDTVSWYQQALGQGPQFIFQYYEEEERQRGNFPDRFSGHQFPNYSSELNVNALLLGDSALYLCASSLGLDTQYFGPGTRLTVL.

This rearrangement joins TRBV28 to TRBJ2-7; D ambiguous. The CDR3 is made up of 13 amino acids. Germline V gives CDR1 MDHEN, CDR2 SYDVKM. V was trimmed by 3 bases and J by 6 bases, leaving 12 bases between them. This CDR3 reads CASSFNLGREQYF. Here the CDR3 DNA reads TGTGCCAGCAGTTTTAACCTGGGCCGCGAGCAGTACTTC.

The chain has TRBV24-1 and TRBJ2-1, with D unclear. The V gene's germline CDR1 is KGHDR and CDR2 SFDVKD. This CDR3 is built from 13 residues. V was pared by 9 bases and J by 2 bases, with 10 bases between. CDR3 bases: TGTGCCACCTCGCCTACCCCCTACAATGAGCAGTTCTTC. Translating gives CATSPTPYNEQFF.

V gene TRBV29-1 combines with J gene TRBJ1-1, with D possibly matching TRBD1 (6 bases). The germline V and J ends were trimmed by 4 bases and 10 bases, with 10 bases remaining between them. This CDR3 has 10 amino acids. Germline assignment: CDR1 SQVTM and CDR2 ANQGSEA. The DNA for the CDR3 is TGCAGCGTTGTTAAAGGGGGAGCTTTCTTT. Residues: CSVVKGGAFF.

This clonotype was seen once. V and J are TRBV9 and TRBJ2-6; D call uncertain. Germline V gene lookup returns CDR1 SGDLS and CDR2 YYNGEE. CDR3 length: 14 amino acids. V lost 0 bases, J lost 2 bases, and 3 bases lay in between. CDR3 DNA: TGTGCCAGCAGCGTAGGAGCTGGGGCCAACGTCCTGACTTTC. This gives the protein CASSVGAGANVLTF. Full variable domain (remainder filled in from reference TRBV9 and TRBJ2-6): DSGVTQTPKHLITATGQRVTLRCSPRSGDLSVYWYQQSLDQGLQFLIQYYNGEERAKGNILERFSAQQFPDLHSELNLSSLELGDSALYFCASSVGAGANVLTFGAGSRLTVL.

This clonotype appeared once. The chain uses TRBV5-6 and TRBJ2-1; tentative D call: TRBD2 (6 bases). This CDR3 is 15 amino acids long. From germline, CDR1 is SGHDT and CDR2 YYEEEE. Trimming removed 4 bases at V and 2 bases at J, with 13 bases between. The CDR3 sequence: CASSVGRGAYNEQFF. The CDR3 DNA reads as TGTGCCAGCAGCGTTGGGCGGGGCGCCTACAATGAGCAGTTCTTC.

The chain links TRBV9 to TRBJ2-3, with 7 bases aligning to TRBD1. V shed 0 bases and J 2 bases; nucleotides not matched to a gene: 6. The CDR3 spans 16 residues. Germline CDR1 is SGDLS and CDR2 is YYNGEE. CDR3 DNA: TGTGCCAGCAGCGTAGTCGGCAGGGGGATCACAGATACGCAGTATTTT. It is translated as CASSVVGRGITDTQYF.

The chain combines TRBV5-6 with TRBJ1-2; TRBD1 matches 10 bases. J gave up 4 bases and V 4 bases, and 4 bases lay outside the gene matches. The CDR3 is made up of 14 amino acids. Germline V gives CDR1 SGHDT, CDR2 YYEEEE. CDR3 sequence (DNA): TGTGCCAGCAGCAAGGGACAGGGGACCTATGGCTACACCTTC. It yields the protein CASSKGQGTYGYTF.